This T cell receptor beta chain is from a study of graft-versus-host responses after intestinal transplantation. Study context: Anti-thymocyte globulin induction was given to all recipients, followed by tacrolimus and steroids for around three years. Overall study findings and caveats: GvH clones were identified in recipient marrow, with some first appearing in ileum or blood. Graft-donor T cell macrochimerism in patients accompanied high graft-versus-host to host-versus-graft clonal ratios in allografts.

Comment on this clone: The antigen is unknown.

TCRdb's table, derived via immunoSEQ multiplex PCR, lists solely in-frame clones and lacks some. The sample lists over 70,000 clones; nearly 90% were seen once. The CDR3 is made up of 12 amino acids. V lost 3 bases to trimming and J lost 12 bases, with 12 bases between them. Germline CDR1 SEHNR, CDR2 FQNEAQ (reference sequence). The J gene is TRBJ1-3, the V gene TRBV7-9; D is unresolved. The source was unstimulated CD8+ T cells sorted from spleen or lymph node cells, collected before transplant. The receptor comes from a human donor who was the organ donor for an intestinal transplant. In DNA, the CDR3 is TGTGCCAGCAGCTTGACGGGTGTAGGCATATATTTT. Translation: CASSLTGVGIYF.